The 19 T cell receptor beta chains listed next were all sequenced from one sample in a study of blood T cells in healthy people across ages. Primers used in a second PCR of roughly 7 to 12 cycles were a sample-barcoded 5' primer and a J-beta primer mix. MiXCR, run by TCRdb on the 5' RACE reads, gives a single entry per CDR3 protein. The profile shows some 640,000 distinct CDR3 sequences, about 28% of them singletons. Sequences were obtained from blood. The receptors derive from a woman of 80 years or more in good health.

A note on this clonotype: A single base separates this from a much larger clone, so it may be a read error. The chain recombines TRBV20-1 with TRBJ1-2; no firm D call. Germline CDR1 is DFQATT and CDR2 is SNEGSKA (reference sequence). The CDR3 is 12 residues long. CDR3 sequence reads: CRALRQSYGYTF. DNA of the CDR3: TGCAGGGCTCTGAGGCAGTCCTATGGCTACACCTTC.

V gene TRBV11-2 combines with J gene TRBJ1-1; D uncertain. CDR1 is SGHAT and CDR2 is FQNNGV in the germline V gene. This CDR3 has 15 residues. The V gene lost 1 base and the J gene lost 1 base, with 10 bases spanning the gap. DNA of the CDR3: TGTGCCAGCAGCTTAGGACTCCTGCAGAACACTGAAGCTTTCTTT. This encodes CASSLGLLQNTEAFF.

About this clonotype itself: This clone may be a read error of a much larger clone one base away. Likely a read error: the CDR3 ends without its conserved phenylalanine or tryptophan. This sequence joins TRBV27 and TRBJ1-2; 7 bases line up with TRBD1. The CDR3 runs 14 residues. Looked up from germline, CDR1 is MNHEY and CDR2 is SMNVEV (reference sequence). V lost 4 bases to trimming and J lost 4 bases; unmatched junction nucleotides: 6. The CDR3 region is CASSSTTGTYGYTC. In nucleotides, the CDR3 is TGTGCCAGCAGTTCTACGACAGGGACCTATGGCTACACCTGC.

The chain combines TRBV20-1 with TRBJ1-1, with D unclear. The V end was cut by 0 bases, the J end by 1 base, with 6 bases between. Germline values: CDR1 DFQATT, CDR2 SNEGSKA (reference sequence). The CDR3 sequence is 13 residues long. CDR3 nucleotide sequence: TGCAGTGCTAGAGAGCGGGAGAACACTGAAGCTTTCTTT. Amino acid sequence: CSARERENTEAFF.

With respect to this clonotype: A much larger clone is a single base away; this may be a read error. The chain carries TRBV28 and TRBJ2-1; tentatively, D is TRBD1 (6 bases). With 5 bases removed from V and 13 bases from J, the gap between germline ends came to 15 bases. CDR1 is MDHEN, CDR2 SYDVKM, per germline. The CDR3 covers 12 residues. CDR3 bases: TGTGCCAGCAGTCTTTCGACAGGTCCCCAGTTCTTC. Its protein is CASSLSTGPQFF.

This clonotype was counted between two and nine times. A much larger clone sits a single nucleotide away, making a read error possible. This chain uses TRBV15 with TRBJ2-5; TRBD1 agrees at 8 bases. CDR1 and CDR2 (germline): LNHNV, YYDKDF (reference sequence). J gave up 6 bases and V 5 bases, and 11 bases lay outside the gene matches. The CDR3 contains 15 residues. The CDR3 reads CATSSRGTGGQTQYF. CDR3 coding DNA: TGTGCCACCAGCTCGAGGGGGACAGGTGGACAGACCCAGTACTTC.

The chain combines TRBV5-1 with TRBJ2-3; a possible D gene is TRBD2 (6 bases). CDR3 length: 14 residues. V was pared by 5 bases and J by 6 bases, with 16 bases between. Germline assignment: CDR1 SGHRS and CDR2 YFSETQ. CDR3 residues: CASSGRGGPDTQYF. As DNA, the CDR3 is TGCGCCAGCAGTGGACGAGGAGGGCCCGATACGCAGTATTTT.

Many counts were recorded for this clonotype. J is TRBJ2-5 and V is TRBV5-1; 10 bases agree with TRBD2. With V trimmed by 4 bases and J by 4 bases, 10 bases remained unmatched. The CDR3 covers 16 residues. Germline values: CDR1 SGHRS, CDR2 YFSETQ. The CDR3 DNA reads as TGCGCCAGCAGCCCCCGCGAGCGGGGGGGAGGAGAGACCCAGTACTTC. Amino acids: CASSPRERGGGETQYF.

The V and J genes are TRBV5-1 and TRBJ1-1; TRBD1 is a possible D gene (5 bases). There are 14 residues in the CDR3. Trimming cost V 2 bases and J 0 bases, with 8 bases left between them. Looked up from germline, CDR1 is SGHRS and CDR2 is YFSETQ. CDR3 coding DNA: TGCGCCAGCAGCTTTGGGGCAATGAACACTGAAGCTTTCTTT. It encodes CASSFGAMNTEAFF. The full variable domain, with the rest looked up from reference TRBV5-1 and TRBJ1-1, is KAGVTQTPRYLIKTRGQQVTLSCSPISGHRSVSWYQQTPGQGLQFLFEYFSETQRNKGNFPGRFSGRQFSNSRSEMNVSTLELGDSALYLCASSFGAMNTEAFFGQGTRLTVV.

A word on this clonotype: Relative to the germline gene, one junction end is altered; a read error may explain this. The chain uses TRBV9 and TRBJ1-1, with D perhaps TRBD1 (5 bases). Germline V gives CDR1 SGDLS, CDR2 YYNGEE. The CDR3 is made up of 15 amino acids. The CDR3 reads CAGSVGSRGGTEAFF. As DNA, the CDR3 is TGTGCCGGCAGCGTAGGGTCACGCGGGGGCACTGAAGCTTTCTTT.

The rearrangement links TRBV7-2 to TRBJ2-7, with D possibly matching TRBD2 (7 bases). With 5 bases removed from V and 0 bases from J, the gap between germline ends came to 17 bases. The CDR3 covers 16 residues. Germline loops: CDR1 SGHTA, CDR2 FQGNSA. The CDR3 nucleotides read TGTGCCAGCAGCCCACAAATGGGGGGGGCCTCCTACGAGCAGTACTTC. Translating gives CASSPQMGGASYEQYF. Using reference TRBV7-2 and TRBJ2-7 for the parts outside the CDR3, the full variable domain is GAGVSQSPSNKVTEKGKDVELRCDPISGHTALYWYRQSLGQGLEFLIYFQGNSAPDKSGLPSDRFSAERTGGSVSTLTIQRTQQEDSAVYLCASSPQMGGASYEQYFGPGTRLTVT.

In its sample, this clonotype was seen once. The CDR3 loop is CASSSRVEWRLNTEAFF. In DNA form, the CDR3 reads TGTGCCAGCAGCTCTCGGGTGGAATGGCGTCTGAACACTGAAGCTTTCTTT. V is TRBV7-9 and J is TRBJ1-1; D gene uncertain. From germline, CDR1 is SEHNR and CDR2 FQNEAQ (reference sequence). V was cut by 4 bases and J by 0 bases, with 18 bases left in between. The CDR3 totals 17 residues.

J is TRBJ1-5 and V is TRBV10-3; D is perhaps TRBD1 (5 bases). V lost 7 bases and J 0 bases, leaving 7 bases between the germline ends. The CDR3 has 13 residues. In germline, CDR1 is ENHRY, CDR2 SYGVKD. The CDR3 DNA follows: TGTGCCATCACAGGGAGTAGCAATCAGCCCCAGCATTTT. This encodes CAITGSSNQPQHF.

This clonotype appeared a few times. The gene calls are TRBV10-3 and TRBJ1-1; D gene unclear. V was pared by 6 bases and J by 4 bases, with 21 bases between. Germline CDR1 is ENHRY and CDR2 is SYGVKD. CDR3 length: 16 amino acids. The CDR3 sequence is CAIRDKGKSVGTEAFF. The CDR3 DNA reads TGTGCCATCAGGGATAAGGGAAAGTCAGTGGGCACTGAAGCTTTCTTT.

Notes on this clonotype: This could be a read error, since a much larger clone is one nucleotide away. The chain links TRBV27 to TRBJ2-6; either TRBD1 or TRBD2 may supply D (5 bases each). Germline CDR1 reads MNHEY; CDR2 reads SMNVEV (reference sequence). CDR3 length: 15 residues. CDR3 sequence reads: CASSRLSSGANVPTF. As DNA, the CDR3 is TGTGCCAGCAGTCGACTAAGCTCTGGGGCCAACGTCCCGACTTTC.

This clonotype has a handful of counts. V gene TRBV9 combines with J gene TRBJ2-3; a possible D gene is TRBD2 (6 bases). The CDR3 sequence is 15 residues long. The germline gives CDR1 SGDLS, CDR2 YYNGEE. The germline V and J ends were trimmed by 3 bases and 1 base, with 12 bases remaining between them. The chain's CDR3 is CASSAGGTGTDTQYF. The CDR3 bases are TGTGCCAGCAGCGCCGGGGGTACCGGCACAGATACGCAGTATTTT.

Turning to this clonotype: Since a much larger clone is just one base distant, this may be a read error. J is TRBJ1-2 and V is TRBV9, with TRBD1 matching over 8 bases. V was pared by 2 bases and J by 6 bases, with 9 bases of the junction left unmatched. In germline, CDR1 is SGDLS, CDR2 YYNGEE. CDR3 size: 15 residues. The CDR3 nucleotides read TGTGCCAGCAGCGTGGTCAGGGGGCAATTAGATGGCTACACCTTC. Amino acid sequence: CASSVVRGQLDGYTF. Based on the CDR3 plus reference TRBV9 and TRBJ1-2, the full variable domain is DSGVTQTPKHLITATGQRVTLRCSPRSGDLSVYWYQQSLDQGLQFLIQYYNGEERAKGNILERFSAQQFPDLHSELNLSSLELGDSALYFCASSVVRGQLDGYTFGSGTRLTVV.

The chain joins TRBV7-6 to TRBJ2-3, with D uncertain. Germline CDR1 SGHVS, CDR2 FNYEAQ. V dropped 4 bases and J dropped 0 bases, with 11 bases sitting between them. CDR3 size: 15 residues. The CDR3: CASSSSTLSTDTQYF. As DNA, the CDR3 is TGTGCCAGCAGCTCCTCGACCCTCAGCACAGATACGCAGTATTTT.

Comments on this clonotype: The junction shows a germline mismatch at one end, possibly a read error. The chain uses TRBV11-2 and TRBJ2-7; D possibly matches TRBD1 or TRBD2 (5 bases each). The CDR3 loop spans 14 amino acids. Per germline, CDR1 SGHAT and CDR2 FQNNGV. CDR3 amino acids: CASSPRDRSYERYF. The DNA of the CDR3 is TGTGCCAGCAGCCCTCGGGACCGAAGCTACGAGCGGTACTTC.